This T cell receptor (beta chain) was profiled in a study of shared clonotypes between healthy human individuals. This clone occurred a few times. Sequenced by immunoSEQ multiplex PCR; TCRdb stores in-frame clones only, minus some. In the table there are 950,000 to 1,300,000 clones, roughly 75% of which are singletons. Germline V lookup: CDR1 DFQATT, CDR2 SNEGSKA (reference sequence). With 5 bases removed from V and 4 bases from J, the gap between germline ends came to 8 bases. CDR3 length: 11 amino acids. Sequences were obtained from memory CD4+ T cells sorted from blood. The subset denotes: CD45RA-negative fraction. This chain links TRBV20-1 with TRBJ1-1; D gene unclear. This clonotype originated in a man in his late teens or twenties in good health. The CDR3: CSAGPSTEAFF. CDR3 nucleotides: TGCAGTGCTGGTCCGTCCACTGAAGCTTTCTTT.